One sample yielded the 10 T cell receptor beta chains listed below, sequenced in a study of T-cell reconstitution after alpha-beta-depleted transplantation in children. Preparation of the TCRbeta library involved a method that used unique molecular identifiers. TCRdb analysed the PCR reads with MiXCR anew, one entry per CDR3 protein. The table has some 200,000 distinct CDR3 sequences, approximately 8% seen once. The input for sequencing was PBMCs, mostly from graft donor cells, taken 360 days after TCRalphabeta/CD19-depleted stem cell transplant. The origin of the receptors is a male patient aged 2 to 9 who had a stem cell transplant for acute myeloid leukemia, so the T cells may come from the graft donor.

This clonotype was picked up a small number of times. The V and J genes are TRBV30 and TRBJ1-2, with unresolved D. The CDR3 sequence is 14 residues long. Germline assignment: CDR1 GTSNPN and CDR2 SVGIG (reference sequence). Trimming stripped 0 bases from V and 5 bases from J, with 13 bases between. CDR3 amino acids: CAWSVLVLGYGYTF. The DNA of the CDR3 is TGTGCCTGGAGTGTACTCGTCTTGGGGTATGGCTACACCTTC.

This clonotype has a count of ten or more. The rearrangement uses TRBV12-3 or TRBV12-4 and TRBJ2-7; 9 positions match TRBD1. The V gene end was trimmed by 6 bases and the J gene end by 2 bases; junction bases not matched to a gene: 8. The CDR3 totals 15 residues. The CDR3 loop reads CASSSPRDRAYEQYV. The CDR3 DNA sequence: TGTGCCAGCAGCTCCCCTAGGGACAGGGCCTACGAGCAGTACGTC.

This clonotype occurred a few times. V and J are TRBV10-3 and TRBJ2-5; D uncertain. The CDR3 is 14 amino acids. With 1 base removed from V and 3 bases from J, the gap between germline ends came to 9 bases. Germline CDR1 ENHRY, CDR2 SYGVKD. The DNA for the CDR3 is TGTGCCATCAGTGAGTGGAAGGCAGAAGAGACCCAGTACTTC. This translates into CAISEWKAEETQYF.

In its sample, this clonotype was seen many times. This rearrangement joins TRBV5-1 to TRBJ1-1, with D tentatively TRBD1 (5 bases). Trimming stripped 5 bases from V and 5 bases from J, with 13 bases between. Germline-derived CDR1 and CDR2 are SGHRS and YFSETQ. CDR3 size: 13 residues. The CDR3 reads CASRSRPGTEAFF. The CDR3 coding sequence is TGCGCCAGCAGATCACGTCCAGGGACTGAAGCTTTCTTT.

The V call is TRBV3-1, the J call TRBJ1-1, with no clear D. CDR1 is LGHDT and CDR2 is YNNKEL in the germline V gene (reference sequence). V was shortened by 1 base and J by 8 bases, with 8 bases between the two germline ends. The CDR3 spans 12 residues. The CDR3 protein is CASSQAAREAFF. The CDR3 nucleotides are TGTGCCAGCAGCCAAGCAGCCCGAGAAGCTTTCTTT.

This clonotype showed up many times. The DNA of the CDR3 is TGTGCCAGCCATCCTCCGACTAGCGGAAACAATGAGCAGTTCTTC. Its translation is CASHPPTSGNNEQFF. V is TRBV13 and J is TRBJ2-1; 9 nucleotides agree with TRBD2. This CDR3 is 15 amino acids long. Germline loops: CDR1 PRHDT, CDR2 FYEKMQ (reference sequence). V gave up 8 bases and J gave up 5 bases; unmatched junction bases: 10.

The chain recombines TRBV7-3 with TRBJ2-3; D unclear. Looked up from germline, CDR1 is SGHTA and CDR2 is FQGTGA. Trimming took 2 bases from V and 3 from J, leaving 15 bases between them. This CDR3 comprises 16 residues. The CDR3 sequence is CASSLGRSSHTDTQYF. DNA of the CDR3: TGTGCCAGCAGCTTAGGCAGGTCGAGCCATACAGATACGCAGTATTTT.

This clonotype was seen only a few times. The chain employs TRBV7-2 and TRBJ2-7; D may be TRBD1 (6 bases). The V gene's germline CDR1 is SGHTA and CDR2 FQGNSA. V was cut by 2 bases and J by 2 bases, with 7 bases left in between. The CDR3 is 13 amino acids. DNA for the CDR3: TGTGCCAGCAGCTTAACAGGGACCTACGAGCAGTACGTC. This encodes CASSLTGTYEQYV.

This clonotype was counted ten times or more. The J gene is TRBJ2-1, the V gene TRBV5-1; 7 nucleotides match TRBD2. Germline V gene data show CDR1 as SGHRS and CDR2 as YFSETQ. The length of the CDR3 is 14 residues. Trimming took 3 bases from V and 6 from J; bases not matched to a gene: 6. As DNA, the CDR3 is TGCGCCAGCAGCTCGTCTGGACTAGTCAATGAGCAGTTCTTC. Its protein product is CASSSSGLVNEQFF.

The chain has TRBV4-3 and TRBJ2-7; 8 bases agree with TRBD2. CDR3 size: 16 residues. Germline loops: CDR1 LGHNA, CDR2 YSLEER. V lost 1 base, J lost 2 bases, and 7 bases stayed unmatched. The CDR3 loop is CASSQVSGTFTYEQYF. The CDR3 DNA reads TGCGCCAGCAGCCAAGTTAGCGGGACTTTTACCTACGAGCAGTACTTC.